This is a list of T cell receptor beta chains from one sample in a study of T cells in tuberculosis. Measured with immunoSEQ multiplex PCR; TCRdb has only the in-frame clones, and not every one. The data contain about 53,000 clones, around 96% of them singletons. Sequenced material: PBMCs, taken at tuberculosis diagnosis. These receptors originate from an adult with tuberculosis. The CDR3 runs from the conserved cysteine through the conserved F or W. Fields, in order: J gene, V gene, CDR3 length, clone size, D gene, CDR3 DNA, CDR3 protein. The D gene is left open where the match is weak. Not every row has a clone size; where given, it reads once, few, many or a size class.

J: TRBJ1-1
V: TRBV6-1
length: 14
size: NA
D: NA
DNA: TGTGCCAGCAGTGAAATAGGGCGGGTCGGAGAAGCTTTCTTT
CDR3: CASSEIGRVGEAFF

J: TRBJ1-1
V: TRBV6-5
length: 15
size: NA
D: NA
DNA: TGTGCCAGCAGTTCAACAGGGAGTCTGGACACTGAAGCTTTCTTT
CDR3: CASSSTGSLDTEAFF

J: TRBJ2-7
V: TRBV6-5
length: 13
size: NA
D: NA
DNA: TGTGCCAGCAGTTACGGCGAGCGCTACGAGCAGTACTTC
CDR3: CASSYGERYEQYF

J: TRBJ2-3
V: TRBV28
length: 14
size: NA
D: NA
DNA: TGTGCCAGCACCGAACCAAGGAGACCCCATACGCAGTATTTT
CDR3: CASTEPRRPHTQYF

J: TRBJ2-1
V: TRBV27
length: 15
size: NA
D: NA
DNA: TGTGCCAGCCTCTCCTTGGTCACGAGTCGGGAAGAGCAGTTCTTC
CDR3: CASLSLVTSREEQFF

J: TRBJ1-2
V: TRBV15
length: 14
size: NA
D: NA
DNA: TGTGCCACCAGCAGGCGGGGGGTTAACTATGGCTACACCTTC
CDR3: CATSRRGVNYGYTF

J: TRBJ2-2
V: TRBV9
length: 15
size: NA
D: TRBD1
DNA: TGTGCCAGCAGCGTTGGGACAGGAAGGGTCGGGGAGCTGTTTTTT
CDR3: CASSVGTGRVGELFF

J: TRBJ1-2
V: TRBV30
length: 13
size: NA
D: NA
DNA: TGTGCCTGGAGTGTATTATCACGGGAAGGCTACACCTTC
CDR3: CAWSVLSREGYTF

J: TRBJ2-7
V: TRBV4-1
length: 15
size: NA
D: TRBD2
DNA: TGCGCCAGCAGCCGAGTGGCTAGCGGGACGGACGAGCAGTACTTC
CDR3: CASSRVASGTDEQYF

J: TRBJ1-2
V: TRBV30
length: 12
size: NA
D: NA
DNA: TGTGCCTGGCACACACCGGGCTATGGCTACACCTTC
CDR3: CAWHTPGYGYTF

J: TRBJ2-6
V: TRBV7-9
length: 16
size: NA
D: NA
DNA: TGTGCCAGCAGCTTAGTACTGTCCTCTGGGGCCAACGTCCTGACTTTC
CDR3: CASSLVLSSGANVLTF

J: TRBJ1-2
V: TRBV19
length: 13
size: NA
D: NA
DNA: TGTGCCAGTAGTCCCAGGGGAGACTATGGCTACACCTTC
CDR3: CASSPRGDYGYTF

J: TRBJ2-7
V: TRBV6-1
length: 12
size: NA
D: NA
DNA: TGTGCCAGCAGTGAAGGCGTTTACGAGCAGTACTTC
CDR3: CASSEGVYEQYF

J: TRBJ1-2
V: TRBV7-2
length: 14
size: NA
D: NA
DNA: TGTGCCAGCAGCTCAACGACAGGAAACAATGGCTACACCTTC
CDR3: CASSSTTGNNGYTF

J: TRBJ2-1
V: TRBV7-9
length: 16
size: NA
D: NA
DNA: TGTGCCAGCAGCTCGTCCCCCGGGGGTCGGTACAATGAGCAGTTCTTC
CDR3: CASSSSPGGRYNEQFF

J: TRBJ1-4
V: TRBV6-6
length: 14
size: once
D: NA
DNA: TGTGCCAGCAGAACGGAGCGAGCGGGGGAAAAACTGTTTTTT
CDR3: CASRTERAGEKLFF

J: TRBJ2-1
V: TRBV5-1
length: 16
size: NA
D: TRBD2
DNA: TGCGCCAGCAGCCGGCTCGTTAGCGGGCCATACAATGAGCAGTTCTTC
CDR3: CASSRLVSGPYNEQFF

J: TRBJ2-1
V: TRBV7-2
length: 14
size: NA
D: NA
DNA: TGTGCCAGCAGCGCGCCCTGGCGGGAAGGAGAGCAGTTCTTC
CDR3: CASSAPWREGEQFF

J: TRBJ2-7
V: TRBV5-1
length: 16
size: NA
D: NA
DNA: TGCGCCAGCAGCGGGGACGGGAGACTCCGAGTCTACGAGCAGTACTTC
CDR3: CASSGDGRLRVYEQYF

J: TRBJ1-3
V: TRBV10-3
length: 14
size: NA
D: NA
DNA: TGTGCCATCAGTGGCGGCGGCTCTGGAAACACCATATATTTT
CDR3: CAISGGGSGNTIYF

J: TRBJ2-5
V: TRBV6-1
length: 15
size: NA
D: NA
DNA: TGTGCCAGCAGTGAAGAGGGAGCAGTGCAAGAGACCCAGTACTTC
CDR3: CASSEEGAVQETQYF

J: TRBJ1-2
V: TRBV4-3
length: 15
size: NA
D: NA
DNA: TGCGCCAGCAGCCAAGCGTCGACAACTAACTATGGCTACACCTTC
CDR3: CASSQASTTNYGYTF

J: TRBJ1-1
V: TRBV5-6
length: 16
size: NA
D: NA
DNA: TGTGCCAGCAGCTTGGGTCTTGGACGGGAGAACACTGAAGCTTTCTTT
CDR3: CASSLGLGRENTEAFF

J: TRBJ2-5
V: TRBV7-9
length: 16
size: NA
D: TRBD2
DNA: TGTGCCAGCAGCTTAGAATTGGGCGGGGGACAAGAGACCCAGTACTTC
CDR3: CASSLELGGGQETQYF

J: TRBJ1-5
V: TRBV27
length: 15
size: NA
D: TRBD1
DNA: TGTGCCAGCAGCTACCGGACAGGCAGGGATCAGCCCCAGCATTTT
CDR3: CASSYRTGRDQPQHF

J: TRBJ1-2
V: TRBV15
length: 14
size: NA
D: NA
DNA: TGTGCCACCAGCAGAGACAACAGGGCATATGGCTACACCTTC
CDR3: CATSRDNRAYGYTF

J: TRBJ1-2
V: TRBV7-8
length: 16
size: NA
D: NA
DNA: TGTGCCAGCGCCCGGCGACCGGGACAATCTAACTATGGCTACACCTTC
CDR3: CASARRPGQSNYGYTF

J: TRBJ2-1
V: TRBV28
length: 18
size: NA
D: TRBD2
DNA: TGTGCCAGCAGTATAGACACCGGACTAGCGGGAGCCTACAATGAGCAGTTCTTC
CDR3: CASSIDTGLAGAYNEQFF

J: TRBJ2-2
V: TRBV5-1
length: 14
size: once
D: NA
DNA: TGCGCCAGCAGCTTGGTACTAAACACCGGGGAGCTGTTTTTT
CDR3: CASSLVLNTGELFF

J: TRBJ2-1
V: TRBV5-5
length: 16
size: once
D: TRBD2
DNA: TGTGCCAGCAGCTTGGTGGCGGGAGACCTCCGCAATGAGCAGTTCTTC
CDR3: CASSLVAGDLRNEQFF

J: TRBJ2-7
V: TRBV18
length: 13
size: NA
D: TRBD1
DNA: TGTGCCAGCTCCCGGGACAGCTCCTACGAGCAGTACTTC
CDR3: CASSRDSSYEQYF

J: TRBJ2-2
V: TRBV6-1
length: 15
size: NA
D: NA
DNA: TGTGCCAGCCTTATTGATTCGGGATGGACCGGGGAGCTGTTTTTT
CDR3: CASLIDSGWTGELFF

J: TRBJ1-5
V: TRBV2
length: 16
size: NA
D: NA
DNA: TGTGCCAGCAGTGAAGCAGGGAAAGGGGTTCAGCAGCCCCAGCATTTT
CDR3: CASSEAGKGVQQPQHF

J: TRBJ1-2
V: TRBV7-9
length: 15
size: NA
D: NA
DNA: TGTGCCAGCAGCTTAGCCCCAGGGGCGGTTAATGGCTACACCTTC
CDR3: CASSLAPGAVNGYTF

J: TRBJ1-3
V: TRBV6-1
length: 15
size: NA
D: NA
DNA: TGTGCCAGCCTTTATGGCACCAACTCTGGAAACACCATATATTTT
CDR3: CASLYGTNSGNTIYF

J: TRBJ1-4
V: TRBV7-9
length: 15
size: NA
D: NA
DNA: TGTGCCAGCAGTCAGGGCCGGAGCCTCAATGAAAAACTGTTTTTT
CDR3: CASSQGRSLNEKLFF

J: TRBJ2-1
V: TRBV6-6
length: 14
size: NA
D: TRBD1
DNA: TGTGCCAGCAGTTACGGACAGGGGGGGAATGAGCAGTTCTTC
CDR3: CASSYGQGGNEQFF

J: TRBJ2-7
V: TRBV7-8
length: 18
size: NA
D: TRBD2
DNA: TGTGCCAGCAGCTTAGGACTAGCGGGCCCGCTGGGTCCTCGGGAGCAGTACTTC
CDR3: CASSLGLAGPLGPREQYF

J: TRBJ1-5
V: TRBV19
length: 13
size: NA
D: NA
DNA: TGTGCCAGTAGTATCATCGCGAGTCAGCCCCAGCATTTT
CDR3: CASSIIASQPQHF

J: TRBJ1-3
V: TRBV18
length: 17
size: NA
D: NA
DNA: TGTGCCAGCTCAGTCCTCCCGACAGCCGCCTCTGGAAACACCATATATTTT
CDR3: CASSVLPTAASGNTIYF

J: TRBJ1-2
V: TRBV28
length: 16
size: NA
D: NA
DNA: TGTGCCAGCAGTCCTACAAGGGGGGGCGCTAGCTATGGCTACACCTTC
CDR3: CASSPTRGGASYGYTF

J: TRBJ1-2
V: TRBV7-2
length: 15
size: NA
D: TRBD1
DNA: TGTGCCAGCAGCTTAGTGGCAGGGGGCGACTATGGCTACACCTTC
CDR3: CASSLVAGGDYGYTF

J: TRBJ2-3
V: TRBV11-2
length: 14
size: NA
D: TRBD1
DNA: TGTGCCAGCAGCGCTCCGCTAACAGGGGGCCTGCAGTATTTT
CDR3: CASSAPLTGGLQYF

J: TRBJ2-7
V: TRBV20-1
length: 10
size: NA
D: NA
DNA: TGCAGTGCTAGAGTAGGACTGCAGTACTTC
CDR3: CSARVGLQYF

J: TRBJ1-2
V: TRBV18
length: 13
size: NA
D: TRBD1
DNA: TGTGCCAGCTCACGGACAGGGGACTATGGCTACACCTTC
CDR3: CASSRTGDYGYTF

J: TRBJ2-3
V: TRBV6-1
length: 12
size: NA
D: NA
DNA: TGTGCCAGCTTCGGGGGAAGGGATACGCAGTATTTT
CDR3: CASFGGRDTQYF

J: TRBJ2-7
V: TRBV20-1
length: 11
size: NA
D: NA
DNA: TGCAGTGTCCCACGGGGTACCGAGCAGTACTTC
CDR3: CSVPRGTEQYF

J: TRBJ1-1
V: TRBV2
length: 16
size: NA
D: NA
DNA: TGTGCCAGCAGTGAAGATATACCAGGGCCCAACACTGAAGCTTTCTTT
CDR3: CASSEDIPGPNTEAFF

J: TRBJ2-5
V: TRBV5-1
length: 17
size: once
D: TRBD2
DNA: TGCGCCAGCAGCTTGGGACTAGCGGGAGTTGGAGTGGAGACCCAGTACTTC
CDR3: CASSLGLAGVGVETQYF

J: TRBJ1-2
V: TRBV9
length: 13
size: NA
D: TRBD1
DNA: TGTGCCAGCAGCGCCACAGGGGGGTATGGCTACACCTTC
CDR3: CASSATGGYGYTF

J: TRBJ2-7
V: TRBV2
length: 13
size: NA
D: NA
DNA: TGTGCCAGCAGTGAGAGACTAGCCTACGAGCAGTACTTC
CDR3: CASSERLAYEQYF

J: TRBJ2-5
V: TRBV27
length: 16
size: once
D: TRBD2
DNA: TGTGCCAGCAGTTCTAGCGGGAAAGGACTTCAAGAGACCCAGTACTTC
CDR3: CASSSSGKGLQETQYF

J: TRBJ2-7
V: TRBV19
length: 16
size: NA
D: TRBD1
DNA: TGTGCCAGTAGTAATTCCCTCGGGACAGGGGCCTACGAGCAGTACTTC
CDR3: CASSNSLGTGAYEQYF